This TCR beta chain appears in the sequencing data of a study of T-cell memory formation after mild COVID-19. TCRdb reanalysed the 5' RACE reads using MiXCR and keeps one entry per CDR3 protein. Among 50,000 or so distinct CDR3 sequences, 10% to 15% were seen once, and the ten largest hold 20% to 25%. In its sample, this clonotype was seen a few times. Sequencing used PBMCs or a T cell subset sorted from them (not recorded which). This receptor was obtained from a young man who had mild COVID-19 (a few samples of this study predate the infection). Cell type and time point are not known.

The DNA for the CDR3 is TGTGCCAGCAGCCTAAGAACCTCTGGAAACACCATATATTTT. Protein: CASSLRTSGNTIYF. J is TRBJ1-3 and V is TRBV3-1; D is unresolved. The V end lost 4 bases, the J end lost 0 bases, and 7 bases lay between the germline ends. The CDR3 runs 14 residues. Germline lookup yields CDR1 LGHDT and CDR2 YNNKEL (reference sequence).